The clone carrying this T cell receptor (beta chain) was seen once. Antigen unknown. The data derive from a study of T cell responses to AZD1222 COVID-19 vaccine. Points from the study as a whole: Donors in the cohort were predominantly white British and more often female, and clonal diversity was possibly underestimated. Vaccine-associated CD4 TCRs ranged over spike, dominating at 160-218 and 743-854. Sampling that yielded the repertoires occurred only after the peak T cell response.

The CDR3 has 13 amino acids. CDR1 and CDR2 from the germline V gene are SGDLS and YYNGEE. The V end was cut by 5 bases, the J end by 6 bases, with 12 bases between. The data were produced by immunoSEQ multiplex PCR, yet TCRdb's version contains in-frame clones alone and is incomplete. Here the sample spans roughly 96,000 clones, roughly 90% being singletons. The sequence was collected from an adult in good health. This sample comprised peripheral blood, obtained on day 0 of AZD1222 vaccination. V gene TRBV9 combines with J gene TRBJ2-1; no definite D call. CDR3 DNA: TGTGCCAGCAGTGAGGCCGTCGGCAATGAGCAGTTCTTC. Translation gives CASSEAVGNEQFF.